The entry below gives a single T cell receptor (beta chain) sequence along with its context. What antigen it recognizes has not been identified. Within one base of it there is no much larger clone, and no base qualities were kept. This entry is derived from a study of response to subunit inactivated influenza vaccine (dated 2018 in TCRdb). For context, the study as a whole: The study used deep quantitative T cell receptor repertoire profiling to track responses to a trivalent subunit inactivated influenza vaccine.

The paper as a whole reports these results and caveats: According to the authors, only a limited number of new T cells may be recruited by each seasonal influenza vaccination.

Library prep was done by RT-PCR. Sequencing was performed on an Illumina HiSeq 2500. Through fastp at Q25 and MiXCR, TCRdb rebuilt clones from the public reads, retaining in-frame beta chains. When rows share a CDR3 protein, they turn into one entry using the most common DNA and genes. The sample table shows about 170,000 distinct CDR3 sequences, and approximately 12% are seen once. 25% to 30% of the sample lies in the top ten. These records were also assigned to another study, of T cells expressing NK-cell markers. The second paper states: TCR beta cDNA libraries were made by 5'RACE template switching that added a universal primer site and unique molecular identifiers. In sorted CD3+CD56+NKG2C+, CD3+CD56+NKG2C- and CD3+CD56-NKG2C+ T-cell subsets from about 8 donors, TCR beta-chain repertoires were profiled. Among the eight sequenced donors, only one was HCMV-seronegative, while the other seven were HCMV-seropositive. In several experiments an anti-gammadeltaTCR antibody was added to restrict sorting to alphabetaTCR-expressing T cells. In more than five donors, the dominant CD3+CD56+NKG2C+ clonotypes were found to rank among the top 10 CD8+ clonotypes and to make up about 1.0-8% of CD8+ T cells. Those dominant clonotypes were again the most abundant among CD3+CD56-NKG2C+ cells in a few donors, at about 25-65%. It remained unclear whether the expanded NKG2C-expressing T cell clones were specific for HCMV antigens. Randomly selected healthy volunteers, three men and five women, were used as the eight sequenced donors. HCMV serostatus was determined by detecting HCMV-specific IgG in serum with a commercial ELISA kit. Ficoll density gradient centrifugation was used to isolate peripheral blood mononuclear cells from blood. CD4+ and CD8+ T cells were isolated from PBMC by magnetic immunoseparation with Miltenyi isolation kits. cDNA synthesis was primed from the TCR beta constant segment and was followed by two successive PCR amplification steps. Libraries were sequenced as 2 x 150 bp reads on Illumina HiSeq 2000/2500, MiSeq or NextSeq. MIGEC was used to demultiplex reads and group the reads by UMI, and MiTCR was used to assemble and quantify clonotypes. To remove erroneous sequences, TCR cDNA sequences were retained only when supported by two or more reads. The tcR package was used for downstream repertoire analysis, and clonotypes were matched between fractions using CDR3 nucleotide sequence together with V segment. VDJmatch was used to annotate antigen specificity against VDJdb, with one amino acid substitution in CDR3 permitted.

This material consisted of CD8+ T cells sorted from PBMCs, taken less than 13 days after vaccination. The clonotype originates from a man aged 45-65 years who received an inactivated influenza vaccine. Donor details come from another sample of the same person, matched by shared clones.

The CDR3 region has the sequence CSVEDKDRGRVGELFF. The DNA sequence is TGCAGCGTTGAAGATAAGGACAGGGGGAGGGTCGGGGAGCTGTTTTTT. The chain is encoded by TRBV29-1 joined to TRBJ2-2; 10 bases in the middle match TRBD1. The junction shows trimming of 0 bases on V and 7 bases on J, and the gene matches do not reach 8 bases of it. Reading the germline V gene gives CDR1 SQVTM and CDR2 ANQGSEA. Measured from the cysteine to the phenylalanine, the CDR3 is 16 residues long. Just the 48-base CDR3 DNA is kept, in frame starting at base 1.